This passage covers 32 T cell receptor beta chains from one sample sequenced in a study of shared clonotypes between healthy human individuals. Using immunoSEQ multiplex PCR, the repertoire was profiled, and TCRdb retains in-frame clones only, with some absent. The sample contains about 2.4 million clones, more than 80% of which appear only once. Sequencing used naive CD4+ T cells sorted from blood. Subset given: CD45RA+ positively selected. The receptors come from a man younger than 35 in good health.

The rearrangement joins TRBV29-1 to TRBJ1-1; D gene uncertain. V was pared by 7 bases and J by 4 bases, with 16 bases between. The CDR3 totals 13 residues. Germline V gene data show CDR1 as SQVTM and CDR2 as ANQGSEA. The CDR3 spells CSAQTFVGTEAFF. CDR3 nucleotide sequence: TGCAGCGCTCAAACCTTTGTTGGCACTGAAGCTTTCTTT.

The CDR3 loop reads CASTFGGALGNTEAFF. CDR3 in DNA: TGTGCCAGCACGTTTGGCGGTGCGTTGGGGAACACTGAAGCTTTCTTT. The V gene is TRBV6-6, the J gene TRBJ1-1; no reliable D call. CDR1 is MNHNY and CDR2 is SVGAGI in the germline V gene (reference sequence). V lost 7 bases and J 1 base, leaving 19 bases between the germline ends. This CDR3 contains 16 residues.

As regards this clone: Other DNA sequences within the sample encode an identical CDR3. The chain is built from TRBV2 and TRBJ1-6; D not certain. Germline loops: CDR1 SNHLY, CDR2 FYNNEI. The CDR3 contains 14 residues. V was pared by 3 bases and J by 7 bases, with 10 bases between. CDR3: CASSDRSENSPLHF. The CDR3 nucleotides are TGTGCCAGCAGTGACAGGTCGGAGAATTCACCCCTCCACTTT.

CDR3 coding DNA: TGCGCCAGCAGCCCGGCTAGCGGGAGGGCCGTGTACGAGCAGTACTTC. Translated: CASSPASGRAVYEQYF. The rearrangement uses TRBV5-1 and TRBJ2-7, with TRBD2 matching over 12 bases. CDR1 is SGHRS and CDR2 is YFSETQ in the germline V gene. Trimming removed 4 bases from V and 4 bases from J; junction bases left unmatched: 9. The CDR3 sequence is 16 residues long.

The V gene is TRBV5-1, the J gene TRBJ2-7, with D perhaps matching TRBD1 (6 bases). V was trimmed by 1 base and J by 0 bases, leaving 8 bases between them. This CDR3 is built from 14 residues. The germline V gene encodes CDR1 SGHRS and CDR2 YFSETQ. CDR3 loop: CASSLNRDSYEQYF. The CDR3 DNA is TGCGCCAGCAGCTTGAACAGGGACTCCTACGAGCAGTACTTC.

The genes are TRBV19 and TRBJ1-6; D unresolved. CDR1 and CDR2 (germline): LNHDA, SQIVND (reference sequence). V was trimmed by 3 bases and J by 4 bases, leaving 4 bases between them. CDR3 length: 13 amino acids. Here the CDR3 DNA reads TGTGCCAGTAGTATTGAATATAATTCACCCCTCCACTTT. Translated, it gives CASSIEYNSPLHF.

Here the CDR3 DNA reads TGTGCCAGCAGCTCCCGAACGATCACCTACGAGCAGTACTTC. It encodes CASSSRTITYEQYF. J is TRBJ2-7 and V is TRBV11-2, with no clear D. With 4 bases removed from V and 2 bases from J, the gap between germline ends came to 12 bases. The CDR3 runs 14 residues. Per the germline V gene, CDR1 is SGHAT and CDR2 is FQNNGV.

The CDR3, as DNA: TGTGCCAGCGCCCCCGGGACGGGGGATCAGCCCCAGCATTTT. This sequence encodes CASAPGTGDQPQHF. The chain has TRBV28 and TRBJ1-5, with TRBD1 as a possible D gene (5 bases). Germline V gives CDR1 MDHEN, CDR2 SYDVKM. CDR3 length equals 14 residues. Trimming took 8 bases from V and 5 from J, leaving 16 bases between them.

This chain joins TRBV25-1 and TRBJ1-4; a weak D match, TRBD1 (5 bases). Trimming removed 0 bases at V and 5 bases at J, with 7 bases between. The CDR3 has 14 amino acids. The germline V gene has CDR1 MGHDK and CDR2 SYGVNS. CDR3 coding DNA: TGTGCCAGCAGTGAATATGACAGAAATGAAAAACTGTTTTTT. Its protein product is CASSEYDRNEKLFF.

CDR3 residues: CASRQLDTDTQYF. In DNA form, the CDR3 reads TGTGCCAGCAGACAACTCGACACAGATACGCAGTATTTT. V is TRBV2 and J is TRBJ2-3, with D unresolved. The CDR3 contains 13 residues. CDR1 is SNHLY and CDR2 is FYNNEI in the germline V gene. V was cut by 6 bases and J by 2 bases, with 9 bases left in between.

Note on this clone: The sample holds other DNA sequences that translate to the same CDR3. The J gene is TRBJ2-7, the V gene TRBV28; TRBD1 might be the D (6 bases). CDR3 length equals 12 residues. Per germline, CDR1 MDHEN and CDR2 SYDVKM. Between the trimmed V and J ends, which lost 2 bases and 5 bases, there was a span of 7 bases. The CDR3 protein is CASSLPGDEQYF. The CDR3 region has the DNA TGTGCCAGCAGTTTACCAGGGGACGAGCAGTACTTC.

This CDR3 reads CASSSGLAGDKDEQFF. As DNA, the CDR3 is TGTGCCAGCAGCTCGGGACTAGCGGGAGATAAGGATGAGCAGTTCTTC. This chain joins TRBV7-2 and TRBJ2-1, with 14 bases matching TRBD2. With 4 bases clipped from V and 8 bases from J, the junction kept 7 bases outside the gene matches. The CDR3 has 16 amino acids. Per the germline V gene, CDR1 is SGHTA and CDR2 is FQGNSA.

This chain joins TRBV5-1 and TRBJ1-3; the D is unclear. The V gene's germline CDR1 is SGHRS and CDR2 YFSETQ. V was pared by 3 bases and J by 3 bases, with 7 bases between. The CDR3 spans 13 residues. In DNA, the CDR3 is TGCGCCAGCAGCTCAGAGAATGGAAACACCATATATTTT. Its protein is CASSSENGNTIYF.

This chain uses TRBV28 with TRBJ2-7; D tentatively fits TRBD1 or TRBD2 (5 bases each). Germline V lookup: CDR1 MDHEN, CDR2 SYDVKM. The CDR3 has 15 amino acids. With 4 bases removed from V and 3 bases from J, the gap between germline ends came to 16 bases. CDR3 amino acids: CASSSGTGLIYEQYF. The CDR3 region has the DNA TGTGCCAGCAGTTCCGGGACCGGATTAATCTACGAGCAGTACTTC.

This chain connects TRBV2 to TRBJ2-3; D gene ambiguous. This CDR3 has 15 residues. Between the trimmed V and J ends, which lost 5 bases and 0 bases, there was a span of 12 bases. Germline CDR1 SNHLY, CDR2 FYNNEI. This chain's CDR3 is CASSTDKLSTDTQYF. DNA for the CDR3: TGTGCCAGCAGTACCGACAAGCTTAGCACAGATACGCAGTATTTT.

With respect to this clone: Different DNA sequences within this sample yield the same CDR3. The V call is TRBV10-3, the J call TRBJ2-3, with 10 bases identical to TRBD2. V was clipped by 8 bases and J by 0 bases; unmatched bases: 2. The CDR3 sequence is 14 residues long. The germline V gene has CDR1 ENHRY and CDR2 SYGVKD. This CDR3 is CAIGAGGSTDTQYF. In DNA form, the CDR3 reads TGTGCCATCGGAGCGGGGGGGAGCACAGATACGCAGTATTTT.

This clone appeared a single time. This chain links TRBV7-6 with TRBJ1-4, with 7 nucleotides matching TRBD1. Germline values: CDR1 SGHVS, CDR2 FNYEAQ. V shed 4 bases and J 8 bases; nucleotides not matched to a gene: 10. The CDR3 sequence is 15 residues long. The CDR3 region has the DNA TGTGCCAGCAGCTCCCAGACAGGGAAGGTCGAAAAACTGTTTTTT. Its translation: CASSSQTGKVEKLFF.

This clone was seen just once. V is TRBV28 and J is TRBJ1-6; the D is unclear. V was clipped by 8 bases and J by 7 bases, with 21 bases between them. The CDR3 contains 16 residues. CDR1 MDHEN and CDR2 SYDVKM come from the germline V gene. The CDR3 nucleotides are TGTGCCAGCGGTAATTCTGACGGCTTTGGCAATTCACCCCTCCACTTT. As protein: CASGNSDGFGNSPLHF. Drawing the rest from reference TRBV28 and TRBJ1-6, the complete variable domain is DVKVTQSSRYLVKRTGEKVFLECVQDMDHENMFWYRQDPGLGLRLIYFSYDVKMKEKGDIPEGYSVSREKKERFSLILESASTNQTSMYLCASGNSDGFGNSPLHFGNGTRLTVT.

In this sample, this clone turned up a few times. V is TRBV5-1 and J is TRBJ2-7; D is unclear. Looked up from germline, CDR1 is SGHRS and CDR2 is YFSETQ. The CDR3 is 11 amino acids. Trimming removed 0 bases from V and 6 bases from J, with 4 bases in between. For the CDR3, the DNA is TGCGCCAGCAGCTTGGGGGCCGAGCAGTACTTC. Its translation: CASSLGAEQYF.

A remark on this clone: Other DNA sequences of this sample code for an identical CDR3. The chain couples TRBV20-1 to TRBJ1-1, with no clear D. V was trimmed by 4 bases and J by 4 bases, leaving 7 bases between them. The CDR3 has 11 residues. Germline-derived CDR1 and CDR2 are DFQATT and SNEGSKA (reference sequence). The CDR3 here is CSANPGTEAFF. The CDR3 region has the DNA TGCAGTGCTAATCCTGGCACTGAAGCTTTCTTT.

This chain uses TRBV6-5 with TRBJ2-7, with 11 bases that match TRBD2. Germline-derived CDR1 and CDR2 are MNHEY and SVGAGI. Trimming removed 5 bases from V and 0 bases from J; junction bases left unmatched: 3. This CDR3 contains 15 residues. The CDR3 region is CASSGTSGASYEQYF. In DNA form, the CDR3 reads TGTGCCAGCAGTGGGACTAGCGGAGCCTCCTACGAGCAGTACTTC.

V and J are TRBV10-3 and TRBJ2-7, with D unclear. The germline gives CDR1 ENHRY, CDR2 SYGVKD. Trimming took 3 bases from V and 3 from J, leaving 12 bases between them. This CDR3 spans 14 amino acids. The CDR3 reads CAISDKGKNYEQYF. CDR3 coding DNA: TGTGCCATCAGTGATAAAGGCAAAAACTACGAGCAGTACTTC.

The chain combines TRBV18 with TRBJ2-7, with D unclear. This CDR3 is 14 amino acids long. From germline, CDR1 is KGHSH and CDR2 LQKENI. V dropped 2 bases and J dropped 1 base, with 9 bases sitting between them. CDR3 protein: CASSPIGHSYEQYF. DNA for the CDR3: TGTGCCAGCTCACCAATTGGCCATTCCTACGAGCAGTACTTC.

V is TRBV19 and J is TRBJ1-1; the match to TRBD1 covers 10 bases. Losses at the gene ends were 9 bases for V and 6 bases for J; bases not matched to a gene: 7. Germline V gene data show CDR1 as LNHDA and CDR2 as SQIVND (reference sequence). The CDR3 loop spans 13 amino acids. The CDR3 coding sequence is TGTGCCAGCAGACAGGGGGCTATGGCTGAAGCTTTCTTT. Its translation is CASRQGAMAEAFF.

The gene calls are TRBV28 and TRBJ2-2; possibly TRBD1 for D (6 bases). Per germline, CDR1 MDHEN and CDR2 SYDVKM. The V end lost 5 bases, the J end lost 7 bases, and 17 bases lay between the germline ends. CDR3 size: 15 residues. CDR3 nucleotide sequence: TGTGCCAGCAGTCGCCGGGTGGGGGCCCTCGGGGAGCTGTTTTTT. It is translated as CASSRRVGALGELFF. Looking up the rest from reference TRBV28 and TRBJ2-2 gives the full variable domain: DVKVTQSSRYLVKRTGEKVFLECVQDMDHENMFWYRQDPGLGLRLIYFSYDVKMKEKGDIPEGYSVSREKKERFSLILESASTNQTSMYLCASSRRVGALGELFFGEGSRLTVL.

The CDR3 here is CASSEAGTSTDTQYF. CDR3 DNA sequence: TGCGCCAGCAGTGAAGCGGGAACTAGCACAGATACGCAGTATTTT. The chain has TRBV10-2 and TRBJ2-3; 7 bases agree with TRBD2. This CDR3 contains 15 residues. Unmatched junction bases numbered 3, after V lost 3 bases and J lost 0 bases. Looked up from germline, CDR1 is WSHSY and CDR2 is SAAADI.

On this clone itself: This CDR3 is also generated by other DNA sequences in the sample. The V gene is TRBV7-2, the J gene TRBJ2-5, with D tentatively TRBD1 or TRBD2 (6 bases each). V lost 1 base to trimming and J lost 1 base, with 10 bases between them. The CDR3 has 15 amino acids. Germline CDR1 is SGHTA and CDR2 is FQGNSA. The CDR3 protein is CASSLEGGLQETQYF. In nucleotides, the CDR3 is TGTGCCAGCAGCTTAGAAGGGGGACTCCAAGAGACCCAGTACTTC.

V gene TRBV30 combines with J gene TRBJ1-1, with D possibly being TRBD1 (6 bases). Germline V gene data show CDR1 as GTSNPN and CDR2 as SVGIG (reference sequence). The CDR3 has 13 amino acids. Trimming cost V 2 bases and J 5 bases, with 12 bases left between them. CDR3 sequence (DNA): TGTGCCTGGAGTCGCGGGGGGGCAACTGAAGCTTTCTTT. Translating it yields CAWSRGGATEAFF.

This clone was recorded only once. V usage is TRBV7-2 and J usage is TRBJ2-7; 13 positions match TRBD2. The V and J ends lost 5 bases and 1 base, in that order; junction bases with no gene match: 8. The CDR3 is made up of 17 amino acids. Germline CDR1 reads SGHTA; CDR2 reads FQGNSA. The CDR3 loop is CASSTQLAGGGSYEQYF. DNA of the CDR3: TGTGCCAGCAGCACACAACTAGCGGGAGGGGGGTCCTACGAGCAGTACTTC.

This clone was detected once. In DNA, the CDR3 is TGTGCCAGCAGGACGGGACTAGCGGACAATGAGCAGTTCTTC. Translated: CASRTGLADNEQFF. The chain is built from TRBV6-5 and TRBJ2-1, with 11 bases matching TRBD2. CDR1 MNHEY and CDR2 SVGAGI come from the germline V gene. After removal of 6 bases from V and 5 bases from J, the junction contained 3 bases not matched to a gene. The CDR3 extends over 14 amino acids.

This rearrangement joins TRBV10-3 to TRBJ2-7, with D hard to call. The ends were cut back, 0 bases at V and 2 bases at J, with 8 bases in the middle. CDR1 is ENHRY, CDR2 SYGVKD, per germline. This CDR3 is built from 14 residues. DNA for the CDR3: TGTGCCATCAGTGAGTCTGCGGACCCCTACGAGCAGTACTTC. Residues: CAISESADPYEQYF.

This sequence joins TRBV4-1 and TRBJ1-2, with D unresolved. The V and J ends lost 0 bases and 2 bases respectively, with 7 bases between them. The CDR3 loop spans 14 amino acids. Germline CDR1 MGHRA, CDR2 YSYEKL. The CDR3 sequence is CASSQDTVNYGYTF. The CDR3 DNA reads TGCGCCAGCAGCCAAGATACGGTAAACTATGGCTACACCTTC.